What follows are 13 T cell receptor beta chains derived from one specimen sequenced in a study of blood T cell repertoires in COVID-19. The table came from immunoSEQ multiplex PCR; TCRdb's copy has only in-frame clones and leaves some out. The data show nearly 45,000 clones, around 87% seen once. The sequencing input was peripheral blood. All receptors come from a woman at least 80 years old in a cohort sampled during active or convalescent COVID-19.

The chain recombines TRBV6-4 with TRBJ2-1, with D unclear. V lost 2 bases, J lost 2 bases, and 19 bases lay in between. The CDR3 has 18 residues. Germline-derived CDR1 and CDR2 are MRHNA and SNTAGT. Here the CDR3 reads CASSDRPLLVNPYNEQFF. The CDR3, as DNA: TGTGCCAGCAGTGACCGCCCACTTTTAGTAAATCCCTACAATGAGCAGTTCTTC.

CDR3 nucleotides: TGTGCCAGCAGCTTAGGGCCGCGTGAAGGACATTACTTC. Translating gives CASSLGPREGHYF. The rearrangement joins TRBV7-6 to TRBJ2-7; possibly TRBD1 for D (5 bases). Per germline, CDR1 SGHVS and CDR2 FNYEAQ. V lost 1 base, J lost 13 bases, and 17 bases lay in between. The CDR3 covers 13 residues.

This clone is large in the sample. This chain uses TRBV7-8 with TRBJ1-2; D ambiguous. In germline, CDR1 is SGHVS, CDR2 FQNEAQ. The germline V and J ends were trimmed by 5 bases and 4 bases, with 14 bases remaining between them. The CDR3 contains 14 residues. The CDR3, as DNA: TGTGCCAGCAGCCCCGCGGAGGTGGGCTATGGCTACACCTTC. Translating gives CASSPAEVGYGYTF. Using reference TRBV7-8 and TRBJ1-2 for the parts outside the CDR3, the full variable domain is GAGVSQSPRYKVAKRGQDVALRCDPISGHVSLFWYQQALGQGPEFLTYFQNEAQLDKSGLPSDRFFAERPEGSVSTLKIQRTQQEDSAVYLCASSPAEVGYGYTFGSGTRLTVV.

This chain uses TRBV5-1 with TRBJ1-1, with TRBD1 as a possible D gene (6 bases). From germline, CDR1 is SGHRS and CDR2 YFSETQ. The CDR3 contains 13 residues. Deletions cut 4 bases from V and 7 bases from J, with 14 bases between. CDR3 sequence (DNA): TGCGCCAGCAGCCTCCAGGGGATTAATGAAGCTTTCTTT. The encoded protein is CASSLQGINEAFF.

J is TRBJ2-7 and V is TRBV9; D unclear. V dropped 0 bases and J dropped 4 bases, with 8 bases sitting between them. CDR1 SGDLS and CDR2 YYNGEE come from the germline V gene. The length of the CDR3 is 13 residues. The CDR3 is CASSVAPGYEQYF. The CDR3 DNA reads TGTGCCAGCAGCGTAGCCCCGGGTTACGAGCAGTACTTC.

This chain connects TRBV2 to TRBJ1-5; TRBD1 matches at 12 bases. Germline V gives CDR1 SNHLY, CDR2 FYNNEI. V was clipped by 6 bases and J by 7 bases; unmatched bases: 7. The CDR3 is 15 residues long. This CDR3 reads CASSRGQGAGQPQHF. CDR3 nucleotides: TGTGCCAGCAGCAGGGGACAGGGGGCAGGCCAGCCCCAGCATTTT.

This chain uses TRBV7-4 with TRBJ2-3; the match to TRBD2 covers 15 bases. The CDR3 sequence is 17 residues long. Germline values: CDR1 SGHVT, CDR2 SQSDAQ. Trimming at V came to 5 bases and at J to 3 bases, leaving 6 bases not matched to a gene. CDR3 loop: CASSPGTSGRITDTQYF. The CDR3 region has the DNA TGTGCCAGCAGCCCAGGGACTAGCGGGAGGATAACAGATACGCAGTATTTT.

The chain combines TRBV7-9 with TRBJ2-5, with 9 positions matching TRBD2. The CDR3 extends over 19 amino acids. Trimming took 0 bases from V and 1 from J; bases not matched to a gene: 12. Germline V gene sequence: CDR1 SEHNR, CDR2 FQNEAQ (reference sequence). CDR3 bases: TGTGCCAGCAGCTTAGCGAGGGTCCTAGCGGGGCCCTTCCAAGAGACCCAGTACTTC. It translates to CASSLARVLAGPFQETQYF.

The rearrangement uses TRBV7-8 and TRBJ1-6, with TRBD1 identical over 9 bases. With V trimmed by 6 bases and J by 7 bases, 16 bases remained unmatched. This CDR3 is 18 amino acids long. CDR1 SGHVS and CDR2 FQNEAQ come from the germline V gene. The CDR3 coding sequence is TGTGCCAGCAGGCGCTTCACCGGGACAGGGACTAGGAATTCACCCCTCCACTTT. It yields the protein CASRRFTGTGTRNSPLHF.

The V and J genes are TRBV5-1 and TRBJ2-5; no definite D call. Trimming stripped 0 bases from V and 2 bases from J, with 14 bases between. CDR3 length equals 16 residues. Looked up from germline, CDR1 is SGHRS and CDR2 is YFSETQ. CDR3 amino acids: CASSLGASTAQETQYF. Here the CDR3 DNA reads TGCGCCAGCAGCTTGGGGGCCTCTACAGCTCAAGAGACCCAGTACTTC.

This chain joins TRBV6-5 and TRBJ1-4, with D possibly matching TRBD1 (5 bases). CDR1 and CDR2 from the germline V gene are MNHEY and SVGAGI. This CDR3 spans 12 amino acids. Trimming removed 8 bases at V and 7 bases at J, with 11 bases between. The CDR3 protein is CASSGDSEKLFF. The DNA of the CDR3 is TGTGCCAGCTCCGGAGACAGTGAAAAACTGTTTTTT.

CDR3 sequence reads: CASSQVSSGRGEQYF. In nucleotides, the CDR3 is TGTGCCAGCAGCCAAGTTTCTAGCGGGAGGGGCGAGCAGTACTTC. This rearrangement joins TRBV3-1 (or the pseudogene TRBV3-2) to TRBJ2-7; TRBD2 matches at 12 bases. Unmatched junction bases numbered 4, after V lost 1 base and J lost 6 bases. This CDR3 comprises 15 residues. Germline CDR1 reads LGHDT; CDR2 reads YNNKEL (reference sequence).

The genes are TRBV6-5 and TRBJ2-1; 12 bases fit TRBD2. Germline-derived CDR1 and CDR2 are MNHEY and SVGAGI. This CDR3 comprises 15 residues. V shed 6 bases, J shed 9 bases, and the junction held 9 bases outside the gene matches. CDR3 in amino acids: CASSPTSGSPVEQFF. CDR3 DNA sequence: TGTGCCAGCAGCCCGACTAGCGGGAGTCCCGTTGAGCAGTTCTTC.